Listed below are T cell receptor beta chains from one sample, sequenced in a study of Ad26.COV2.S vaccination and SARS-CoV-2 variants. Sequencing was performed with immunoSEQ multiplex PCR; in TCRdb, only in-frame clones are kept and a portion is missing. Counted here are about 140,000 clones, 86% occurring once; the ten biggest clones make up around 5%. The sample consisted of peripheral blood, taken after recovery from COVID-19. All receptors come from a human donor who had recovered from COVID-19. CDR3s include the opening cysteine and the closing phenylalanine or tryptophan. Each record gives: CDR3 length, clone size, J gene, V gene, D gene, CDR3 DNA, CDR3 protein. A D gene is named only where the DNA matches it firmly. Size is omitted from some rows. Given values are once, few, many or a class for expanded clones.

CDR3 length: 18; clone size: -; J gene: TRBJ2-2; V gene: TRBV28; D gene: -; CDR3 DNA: TGTGCCAGCAGTTTAATATTCTCGGGGGGCGCGATCACCGGGGAGCTGTTTTTT; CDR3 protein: CASSLIFSGGAITGELFF
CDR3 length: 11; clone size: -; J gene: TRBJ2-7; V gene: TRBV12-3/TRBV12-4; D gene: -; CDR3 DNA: TGTGCCAGCAGTTTGAGTACCGAGCAGTACTTC; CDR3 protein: CASSLSTEQYF
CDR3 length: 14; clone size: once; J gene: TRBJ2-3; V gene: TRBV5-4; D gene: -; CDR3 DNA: TGTGCCAGCAGCTTGACAGGGACCACAGATACGCAGTATTTT; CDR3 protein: CASSLTGTTDTQYF
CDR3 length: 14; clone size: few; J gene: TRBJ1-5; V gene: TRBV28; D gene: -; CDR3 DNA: TGTGCCAGCATCCTCTTGGGTCACAATCAGCCCCAGCATTTT; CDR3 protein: CASILLGHNQPQHF
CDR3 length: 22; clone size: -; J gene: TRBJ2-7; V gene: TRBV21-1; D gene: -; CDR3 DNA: TGTGCCAGCAGCAAAGTAGGTGGTGAGGGGGGACACCCCAGGGGGAACCAATACGAGCAGTACTTC; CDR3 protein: CASSKVGGEGGHPRGNQYEQYF
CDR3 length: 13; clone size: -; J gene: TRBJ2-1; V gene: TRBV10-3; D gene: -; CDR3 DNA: TGTGCCATCAGTGGTGGGGCCGACAATGAGCAGTTCTTC; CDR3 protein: CAISGGADNEQFF
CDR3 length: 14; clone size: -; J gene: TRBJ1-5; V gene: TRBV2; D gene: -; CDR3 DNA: TGTGCCAGCACTGAACAGTATAGCAATCAGCCCCAGCATTTT; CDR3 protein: CASTEQYSNQPQHF
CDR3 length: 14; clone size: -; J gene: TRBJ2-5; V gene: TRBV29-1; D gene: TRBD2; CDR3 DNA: TGCAGCGTAACCCTCCTAGCGGGGGGGGAGACCCAGTACTTC; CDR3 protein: CSVTLLAGGETQYF
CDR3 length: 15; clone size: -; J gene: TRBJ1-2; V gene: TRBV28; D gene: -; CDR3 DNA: TGTGCCAGCAGTTTAGTCGGGGGGCCTAACTATGGCTACACCTTC; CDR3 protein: CASSLVGGPNYGYTF
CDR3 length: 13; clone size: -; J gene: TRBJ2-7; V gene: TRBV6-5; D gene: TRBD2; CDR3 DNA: TGTGCCAGCAGTTATGAGCGGGGTAGAGAGCAGTACTTC; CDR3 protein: CASSYERGREQYF
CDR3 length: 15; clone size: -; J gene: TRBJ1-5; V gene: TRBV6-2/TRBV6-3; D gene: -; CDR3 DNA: TGTGCCAGCAGTTACTCAGGGGGGAGCAATCAGCCCCAGCATTTT; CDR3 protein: CASSYSGGSNQPQHF
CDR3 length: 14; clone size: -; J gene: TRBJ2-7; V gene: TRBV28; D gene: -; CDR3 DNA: TGTGCCAGCAGTCCCCCTTTCGGAGGGTACGAGCAGTACTTC; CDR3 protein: CASSPPFGGYEQYF
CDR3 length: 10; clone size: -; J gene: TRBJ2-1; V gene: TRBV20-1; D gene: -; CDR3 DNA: TGCAGTGCTAGTAGTGCTGAGCAGTTCTTC; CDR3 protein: CSASSAEQFF
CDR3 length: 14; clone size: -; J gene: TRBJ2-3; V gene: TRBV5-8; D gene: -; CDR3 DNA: TGTGCCAGCAGCTCGACAGGTAGCACAGATACGCAGTATTTT; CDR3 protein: CASSSTGSTDTQYF
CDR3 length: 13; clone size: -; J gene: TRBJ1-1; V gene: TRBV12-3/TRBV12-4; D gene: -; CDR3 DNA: TGTGCCAGCAGGGCCCAGGGCTACACTGAAGCTTTCTTT; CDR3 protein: CASRAQGYTEAFF